This T cell receptor (beta chain) was captured in a study of cytomegalovirus exposure and HLA in healthy donors. Looking at the study overall: From HLA-typed donors, an early data release held tens of millions of unique TCRs.

Study-level results: Later, an analysis showed that TCR beta chains associated with HLA were more clonally expanded than others that were equally common. The listing of roughly 160 TCR beta chains classed them as cytomegalovirus-associated. Rare TCR sequences dominated, though some public TCRs recurred in many donors.

Primers: 60 Vbeta forward and 13 Jbeta reverse. TCRdb keeps only in-frame clones here, not all; method: immunoSEQ multiplex PCR. The table shows around 100,000 clones, with about 67% occurring only once. Per the germline V gene, CDR1 is GTSNPN and CDR2 is SVGIG (reference sequence). V was pared by 4 bases and J by 2 bases, with 6 bases between. The length of the CDR3 is 11 residues. Worth noting for this clone: Its antigen remains unidentified.

This TCR came from a woman aged 18 to 35 in good health and CMV-seropositive. Source material: PBMCs. This sequence joins TRBV30 and TRBJ2-7, with D unclear. The CDR3 bases are TGTGCCTGGACAGGTACCTACGAGCAGTACTTC. It yields the protein CAWTGTYEQYF.